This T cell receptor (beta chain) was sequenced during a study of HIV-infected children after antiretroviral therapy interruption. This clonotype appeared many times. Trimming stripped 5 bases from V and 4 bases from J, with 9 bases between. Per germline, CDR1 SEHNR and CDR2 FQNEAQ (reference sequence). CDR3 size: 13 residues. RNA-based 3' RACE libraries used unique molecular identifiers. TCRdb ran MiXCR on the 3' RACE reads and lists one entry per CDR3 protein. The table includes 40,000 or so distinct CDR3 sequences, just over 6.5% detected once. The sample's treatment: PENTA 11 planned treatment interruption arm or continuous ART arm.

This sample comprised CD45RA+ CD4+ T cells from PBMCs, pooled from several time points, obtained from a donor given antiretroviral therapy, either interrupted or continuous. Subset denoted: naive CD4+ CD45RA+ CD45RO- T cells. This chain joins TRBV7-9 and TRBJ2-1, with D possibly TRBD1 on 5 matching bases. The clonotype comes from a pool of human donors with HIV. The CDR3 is CASSARQYNEQFF. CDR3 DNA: TGTGCCAGCAGCGCCCGACAGTACAATGAGCAGTTCTTC.